Listed below are T cell receptor beta chains from one sample, sequenced in a study of vaccination and CD4 T cells after COVID-19. No antigen has been identified for these receptors. TCRdb re-analysed the PCR reads in MiXCR, keeping a single row per CDR3 protein. The sample has about 12,000 distinct CDR3 sequences, 50% seen once; the top ten hold roughly a fifth. The sequencing sample was made of CD4+ T cells from blood, cultured in vitro. The receptors shown here come from a human donor who had recovered from COVID-19. Both conserved end residues are part of each CDR3. A D gene is named only where the DNA matches it firmly. Rows give clone size only sometimes, using once, few, many, or a class for an expanded clone.

CDR3aa: CASSYQDRNANIQYF
CDR3nt: TGTGCCAGCAGTTATCAGGACCGCAACGCCAACATTCAGTACTTC
j_gene: TRBJ2-4
d_gene: .
len: 15
v_gene: TRBV6-5
abundance: .

CDR3aa: CASSLGVSKWLDF
CDR3nt: TGTGCCAGCAGTTTAGGGGTTTCCAAGTGGTTGGATTTT
j_gene: TRBJ1-5
d_gene: .
len: 13
v_gene: TRBV12-3/TRBV12-4
abundance: .

CDR3aa: CASSYVDNEQFF
CDR3nt: TGTGCCAGCAGTTACGTAGACAATGAGCAGTTCTTC
j_gene: TRBJ2-1
d_gene: .
len: 12
v_gene: TRBV6-5
abundance: few

CDR3aa: CASSQGYNSPLHF
CDR3nt: TGTGCCAGCAGTCAGGGTTATAATTCACCCCTCCACTTT
j_gene: TRBJ1-6
d_gene: .
len: 13
v_gene: TRBV14
abundance: .

CDR3aa: CASSGGQKDEQYF
CDR3nt: TGTGCCAGCAGCGGAGGACAAAAGGACGAGCAGTACTTC
j_gene: TRBJ2-7
d_gene: .
len: 13
v_gene: TRBV7-2
abundance: .

CDR3aa: CASSRDDNTEAFF
CDR3nt: TGTGCCAGTAGTAGGGACGATAACACTGAAGCTTTCTTT
j_gene: TRBJ1-1
d_gene: .
len: 13
v_gene: TRBV19
abundance: once

CDR3aa: CASSQTGTKAFF
CDR3nt: TGTGCCAGCAGTCAGACAGGGACGAAAGCTTTCTTT
j_gene: TRBJ1-1
d_gene: TRBD1
len: 12
v_gene: TRBV6-1
abundance: few

CDR3aa: CASSLGLAYTDTQYF
CDR3nt: TGTGCCAGCAGCTTAGGACTAGCCTACACAGATACGCAGTATTTT
j_gene: TRBJ2-3
d_gene: TRBD2
len: 15
v_gene: TRBV7-2
abundance: few

CDR3aa: CAISGTSGDQETQYF
CDR3nt: TGTGCCATCAGTGGCACTAGCGGGGACCAAGAGACCCAGTACTTC
j_gene: TRBJ2-5
d_gene: TRBD2
len: 15
v_gene: TRBV10-3
abundance: .

CDR3aa: CASSDSGADTQYF
CDR3nt: TGTGCCAGCAGTGACTCGGGGGCAGATACGCAGTATTTT
j_gene: TRBJ2-3
d_gene: .
len: 13
v_gene: TRBV6-4
abundance: .

CDR3aa: CASSRGPDRQFEQYF
CDR3nt: TGTGCCAGCTCACGAGGACCGGACAGGCAGTTCGAGCAGTACTTC
j_gene: TRBJ2-7
d_gene: TRBD1
len: 15
v_gene: TRBV18
abundance: .

CDR3aa: CSSTSGSLTSTDTQYF
CDR3nt: TGCAGTTCAACTAGCGGGAGCCTTACTAGCACAGATACGCAGTATTTT
j_gene: TRBJ2-3
d_gene: TRBD2
len: 16
v_gene: TRBV20-1
abundance: few

CDR3aa: CASSYGGGEGQPQHF
CDR3nt: TGTGCCAGCAGTTACGGTGGAGGGGAAGGACAGCCCCAGCATTTT
j_gene: TRBJ1-5
d_gene: .
len: 15
v_gene: TRBV6-2/TRBV6-3
abundance: .

CDR3aa: CASSEGQYNSPLHF
CDR3nt: TGTGCCAGCAGTGAAGGGCAGTATAATTCACCCCTCCACTTT
j_gene: TRBJ1-6
d_gene: .
len: 14
v_gene: TRBV6-1
abundance: few

CDR3aa: CASSEPAGGDEQFF
CDR3nt: TGTGCCAGCAGTGAACCAGCAGGCGGAGATGAGCAGTTCTTC
j_gene: TRBJ2-1
d_gene: .
len: 14
v_gene: TRBV6-1
abundance: .

CDR3aa: CASSGTANYGYTF
CDR3nt: TGTGCCAGCAGCGGGACGGCTAACTATGGCTACACCTTC
j_gene: TRBJ1-2
d_gene: .
len: 13
v_gene: TRBV6-1
abundance: .

CDR3aa: CASFNNRGADGELFF
CDR3nt: TGTGCCAGCTTTAACAACAGGGGTGCGGACGGGGAGCTGTTTTTT
j_gene: TRBJ2-2
d_gene: TRBD1
len: 15
v_gene: TRBV7-9
abundance: .

CDR3aa: CASSLVGLSNSPLHF
CDR3nt: TGTGCCAGCAGCTTAGTGGGGCTATCAAATTCACCCCTCCACTTT
j_gene: TRBJ1-6
d_gene: .
len: 15
v_gene: TRBV7-2
abundance: few

CDR3aa: CASSTVGYQPQHF
CDR3nt: TGTGCCAGCTCAACTGTCGGGTATCAGCCCCAGCATTTT
j_gene: TRBJ1-5
d_gene: .
len: 13
v_gene: TRBV18
abundance: medium-sized

CDR3aa: CASSLQGRGEQYF
CDR3nt: TGTGCCAGCAGCTTACAGGGACGAGGCGAGCAGTACTTC
j_gene: TRBJ2-7
d_gene: .
len: 13
v_gene: TRBV7-6
abundance: few

CDR3aa: CASSYSGLAGVSYNEQFF
CDR3nt: TGTGCCAGCAGTTACTCGGGACTAGCGGGAGTTTCCTACAATGAGCAGTTCTTC
j_gene: TRBJ2-1
d_gene: TRBD2
len: 18
v_gene: TRBV6-5
abundance: once

CDR3aa: CASSLRADTQYF
CDR3nt: TGTGCCAGCAGCTTAAGGGCAGATACGCAGTATTTT
j_gene: TRBJ2-3
d_gene: .
len: 12
v_gene: TRBV7-3
abundance: .

CDR3aa: CASSSGTYNEQFF
CDR3nt: TGTGCCAGTTCGAGCGGGACTTACAATGAGCAGTTCTTC
j_gene: TRBJ2-1
d_gene: TRBD2
len: 13
v_gene: TRBV6-1
abundance: few

CDR3aa: CSAQTSLAGGYNEQFF
CDR3nt: TGCAGTGCCCAAACCTCCCTAGCGGGAGGATACAATGAGCAGTTCTTC
j_gene: TRBJ2-1
d_gene: TRBD2
len: 16
v_gene: TRBV20-1
abundance: few

CDR3aa: CASSDFTLQRGSSYEQYF
CDR3nt: TGTGCCAGCAGTGATTTCACCCTCCAGCGCGGGAGCTCCTACGAGCAGTACTTC
j_gene: TRBJ2-7
d_gene: TRBD2
len: 18
v_gene: TRBV6-1
abundance: .

CDR3aa: CASSFDGQETQYF
CDR3nt: TGTGCCAGCAGTTTTGACGGACAAGAGACCCAGTACTTC
j_gene: TRBJ2-5
d_gene: .
len: 13
v_gene: TRBV27
abundance: .

CDR3aa: CASSLVAGNTGELFF
CDR3nt: TGTGCCAGCAGTTTGGTAGCGGGAAACACCGGGGAGCTGTTTTTT
j_gene: TRBJ2-2
d_gene: TRBD2
len: 15
v_gene: TRBV12-3/TRBV12-4
abundance: .

CDR3aa: CASSLTGGFQGNIQYF
CDR3nt: TGTGCCAGCAGCCTTACAGGGGGCTTCCAGGGAAACATTCAGTACTTC
j_gene: TRBJ2-4
d_gene: TRBD1
len: 16
v_gene: TRBV5-6
abundance: .

CDR3aa: CASSLRGRTYEQYF
CDR3nt: TGTGCCAGCAGTTTAAGGGGCAGAACCTACGAGCAGTACTTC
j_gene: TRBJ2-7
d_gene: .
len: 14
v_gene: TRBV12-3/TRBV12-4
abundance: .

CDR3aa: CATSASGQSHYEQYF
CDR3nt: TGTGCCACCAGTGCCTCGGGACAGAGCCACTACGAGCAGTACTTC
j_gene: TRBJ2-7
d_gene: TRBD1
len: 15
v_gene: TRBV24-1
abundance: .

CDR3aa: CASSPSGRVDYEQYF
CDR3nt: TGTGCCAGCAGTCCGAGCGGGAGGGTTGACTACGAGCAGTACTTC
j_gene: TRBJ2-7
d_gene: TRBD2
len: 15
v_gene: TRBV12-3/TRBV12-4
abundance: few

CDR3aa: CSASSTLSRGTPPTGELFF
CDR3nt: TGCAGTGCTAGTAGCACCCTTAGTAGGGGTACCCCCCCCACCGGGGAGCTGTTTTTT
j_gene: TRBJ2-2
d_gene: .
len: 19
v_gene: TRBV20-1
abundance: .

CDR3aa: CASSESRGLAGTGELFF
CDR3nt: TGCGCCAGCAGTGAGTCTAGGGGACTAGCTGGGACCGGGGAGCTGTTTTTT
j_gene: TRBJ2-2
d_gene: TRBD2
len: 17
v_gene: TRBV10-2
abundance: .

CDR3aa: CASSPWTSGTDTQYF
CDR3nt: TGTGCCAGCAGTCCATGGACTAGCGGCACAGATACGCAGTATTTT
j_gene: TRBJ2-3
d_gene: TRBD2
len: 15
v_gene: TRBV27
abundance: few

CDR3aa: CASSFGNSLAETQYF
CDR3nt: TGCGCCAGCAGCTTTGGAAACTCATTGGCAGAGACCCAGTACTTC
j_gene: TRBJ2-5
d_gene: .
len: 15
v_gene: TRBV5-1
abundance: .

CDR3aa: CASNTDRGTGNTIYF
CDR3nt: TGTGCCAGCAATACAGACAGGGGTACGGGAAACACCATATATTTT
j_gene: TRBJ1-3
d_gene: TRBD1
len: 15
v_gene: TRBV6-1
abundance: .

CDR3aa: CASHQGTGELFF
CDR3nt: TGTGCCAGCCATCAAGGTACCGGGGAGCTGTTTTTT
j_gene: TRBJ2-2
d_gene: .
len: 12
v_gene: TRBV18
abundance: .

CDR3aa: CASSWASGGTDTQYF
CDR3nt: TGTGCCAGCAGTTGGGCTAGCGGGGGCACAGATACGCAGTATTTT
j_gene: TRBJ2-3
d_gene: TRBD2
len: 15
v_gene: TRBV12-3/TRBV12-4
abundance: .

CDR3aa: CASSLGGIGNQPQHF
CDR3nt: TGCGCCAGCAGCTTGGGCGGAATAGGCAATCAGCCCCAGCATTTT
j_gene: TRBJ1-5
d_gene: .
len: 15
v_gene: TRBV5-1
abundance: few

CDR3aa: CAISESDAQFF
CDR3nt: TGTGCCATCAGTGAGTCGGACGCACAGTTCTTC
j_gene: TRBJ2-1
d_gene: .
len: 11
v_gene: TRBV10-3
abundance: .

CDR3aa: CASSYDGTRMNTEAFF
CDR3nt: TGCGCCAGCAGCTACGACGGCACACGAATGAACACTGAAGCTTTCTTT
j_gene: TRBJ1-1
d_gene: .
len: 16
v_gene: TRBV5-1
abundance: .

CDR3aa: CASSAGQGAGGGYTF
CDR3nt: TGCGCCAGCAGCGCGGGACAGGGGGCTGGGGGTGGCTACACCTTC
j_gene: TRBJ1-2
d_gene: TRBD1
len: 15
v_gene: TRBV5-1
abundance: .

CDR3aa: CASTDSGSGEKLFF
CDR3nt: TGTGCCAGTACGGATTCAGGGAGTGGTGAAAAACTGTTTTTT
j_gene: TRBJ1-4
d_gene: .
len: 14
v_gene: TRBV19
abundance: .

CDR3aa: CATNDRDSSYNSPLHF
CDR3nt: TGTGCCACCAATGACAGGGATAGCTCCTATAATTCACCCCTCCACTTT
j_gene: TRBJ1-6
d_gene: TRBD1
len: 16
v_gene: TRBV7-9
abundance: .

CDR3aa: CASSAWDRGHEQFF
CDR3nt: TGTGCCAGCAGCGCCTGGGACAGGGGACATGAGCAGTTCTTC
j_gene: TRBJ2-1
d_gene: TRBD1
len: 14
v_gene: TRBV11-1
abundance: .

CDR3aa: CASNPHRGSGGELFF
CDR3nt: TGTGCCAGCAACCCACACAGGGGGTCAGGCGGGGAGCTGTTTTTT
j_gene: TRBJ2-2
d_gene: TRBD1
len: 15
v_gene: TRBV2
abundance: .

CDR3aa: CASSLGREFDTQYF
CDR3nt: TGTGCCAGCAGTTTAGGTCGGGAGTTTGATACGCAGTATTTT
j_gene: TRBJ2-3
d_gene: .
len: 14
v_gene: TRBV27
abundance: few

CDR3aa: CSASTPFHYNEQFF
CDR3nt: TGCAGTGCTAGTACTCCGTTCCACTACAATGAGCAGTTCTTC
j_gene: TRBJ2-1
d_gene: .
len: 14
v_gene: TRBV20-1
abundance: once

CDR3aa: CASSTIPGQGTGANVLTF
CDR3nt: TGTGCCAGCAGCACTATACCGGGACAGGGGACTGGGGCCAACGTCCTGACTTTC
j_gene: TRBJ2-6
d_gene: TRBD1
len: 18
v_gene: TRBV7-3
abundance: .

CDR3aa: CVSSSGTSGISTDTQYF
CDR3nt: TGTGTCAGCAGTTCCGGGACTAGCGGGATCAGCACAGATACGCAGTATTTT
j_gene: TRBJ2-3
d_gene: TRBD2
len: 17
v_gene: TRBV11-3
abundance: .